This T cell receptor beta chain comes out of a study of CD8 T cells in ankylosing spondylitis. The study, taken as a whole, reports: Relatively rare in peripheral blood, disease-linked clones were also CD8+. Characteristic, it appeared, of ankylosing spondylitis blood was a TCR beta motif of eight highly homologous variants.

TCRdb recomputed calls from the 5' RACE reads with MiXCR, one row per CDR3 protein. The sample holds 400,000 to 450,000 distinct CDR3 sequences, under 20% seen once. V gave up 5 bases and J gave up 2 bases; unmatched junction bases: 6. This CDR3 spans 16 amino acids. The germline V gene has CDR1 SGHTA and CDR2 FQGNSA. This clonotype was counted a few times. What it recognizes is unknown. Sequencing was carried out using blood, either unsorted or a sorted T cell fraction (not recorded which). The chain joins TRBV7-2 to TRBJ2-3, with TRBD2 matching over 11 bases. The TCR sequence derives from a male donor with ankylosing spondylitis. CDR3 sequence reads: CASSPSGRPDTDTQYF. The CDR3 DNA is TGTGCCAGCAGCCCTAGCGGGAGGCCGGACACAGATACGCAGTATTTT. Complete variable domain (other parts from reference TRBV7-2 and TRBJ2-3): GAGVSQSPSNKVTEKGKDVELRCDPISGHTALYWYRQSLGQGLEFLIYFQGNSAPDKSGLPSDRFSAERTGGSVSTLTIQRTQQEDSAVYLCASSPSGRPDTDTQYFGPGTRLTVL.